This T cell receptor (beta chain) was found in a study of blood T cells in healthy people across ages (dated by TCRdb to 2015 to 2017). For the study in its entirety: In model experiments, roughly one uniquely barcoded TCR beta cDNA molecule per two T cells was captured by template switching. Donors were grouped into four age groups: young (average roughly 17 years), middle-aged (39), aged (62) and long-lived (just over 80). To avoid experimental bias, donors of different ages were distributed randomly across sequencing lanes. The study analyzed two additional independent replicas of 1 million unique cDNA reads from the same blood draw for two donors, one aged 18 to 30 and one aged 80 or older. Age-related changes in TCR beta repertoire diversity were measured in the study by deep sequencing normalized with unique cDNA molecular identifiers. On the study overall, not on this receptor specifically: The percentage of naive T cells measured by flow cytometry correlated strongly with observed TCR beta diversity. Observed TCR beta diversity per million T cells fell roughly linearly with age, and a significant reduction was already apparent by age approximately 41. Bulk unsorted PBMC profiling prevented conclusive comparison of naive and antigen-experienced compartments. Estimates of total diversity based on one million sequenced T cells were considered lower bounds and underestimates. Donor CMV infection status was unknown, potentially confounding age-related changes in expanded clonotypes. Compared with the aged group, the long-lived group had more naive CD4+ T cells, fewer expanded clones and increased TCR diversity, a pattern suggesting age selection.

From cysteine to phenylalanine, the CDR3 is 13 amino acids long. Only the CDR3 region is kept as DNA, spanning 39 bases read in frame from base 1. The germline V gene encodes CDR1 MNHNY and CDR2 SVGAGI (reference sequence). At the junction V is shortened by 6 bases and J by 13 bases; bases outside the gene matches: 8. Donors were a few dozen systemically healthy Caucasian individuals from Russia aged roughly 6 to 95 years. Approximately 10 milliliters of peripheral blood were collected from each donor into EDTA-treated Vacutainer tubes. Ficoll-Paque density-gradient centrifugation was used to isolate PBMCs, with at least 7 million per sample. Trizol reagent was used to extract total RNA from PBMCs, with at least 6 micrograms per sample. For every donor, flow cytometry on a PBMC aliquot measured the percentage of naive CD45RAhigh/CD27high T cells. The method was 5' RACE. This sample was sequenced with an Illumina HiSeq 2500. The second PCR ran for roughly 7 to 12 cycles and used a J-beta primer mix along with a sample-barcoded 5' primer. Each TCR beta cDNA molecule received a unique molecular identifier from a template-switch 5' adaptor carrying 12 random nucleotides. At least 3 million CDR3-containing paired-end reads were obtained from each sample. First-strand cDNA synthesis was performed from all RNA using the Mint cDNA synthesis kit, with priming by a TRBC-specific oligonucleotide. After uracil-DNA glycosylase treatment, a first 18-cycle PCR used universal primers M1SS and BC2_uni_R on all cDNA. In the source study's methods: For normalization, 1 million high-quality reads, each with a distinct molecular identifier, were randomly selected from each sample. Reads with shared molecular identifiers were discarded instead of being binned into consensus sequences. CDR3 identification, clonotype clustering and error correction used MiTCR with a Q25 quality threshold and the strictest error-elimination algorithm. A nonparametric unseen species model with Euler transformation was used to estimate lower-bound total TCR beta diversity. The public reads were reanalyzed by TCRdb: fastp trimming at Q25, MiXCR alignment, in-frame beta chains only. Records with the same CDR3 protein are collapsed into one entry carrying the most frequent genes and DNA. Clone size and V and J calls follow TCRdb, not the original study. A total of approximately 810,000 distinct CDR3 sequences appear in this sample, 25% to 35% of them only once. The ten largest clones represent approximately 15% of the sample.

This clonotype was seen a few times. There is no known antigen for this receptor. No per-base quality is available; no much larger clone lies one base away. This clonotype was sampled from a woman of 80 years or more in good health. The specimen sequenced was blood. Recombination connected TRBV6-6 to TRBJ2-3; TRBD2 fits 12 bases in the junction. The base sequence is TGTGCCAGCAGACGGACTAGCGGGGAAACGAAGTATTTT. It specifies CASRRTSGETKYF.